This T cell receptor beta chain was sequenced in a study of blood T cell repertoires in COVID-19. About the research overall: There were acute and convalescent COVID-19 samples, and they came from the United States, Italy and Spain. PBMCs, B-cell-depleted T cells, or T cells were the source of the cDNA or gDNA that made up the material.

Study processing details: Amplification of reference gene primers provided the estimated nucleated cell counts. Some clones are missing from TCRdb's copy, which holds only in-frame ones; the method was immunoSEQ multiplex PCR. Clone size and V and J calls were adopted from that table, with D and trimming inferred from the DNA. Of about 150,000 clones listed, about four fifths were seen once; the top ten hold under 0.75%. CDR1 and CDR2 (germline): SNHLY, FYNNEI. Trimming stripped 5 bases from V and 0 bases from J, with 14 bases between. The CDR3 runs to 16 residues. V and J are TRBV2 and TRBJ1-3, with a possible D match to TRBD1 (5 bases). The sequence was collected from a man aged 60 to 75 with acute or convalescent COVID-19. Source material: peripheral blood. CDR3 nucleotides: TGTGCCAGCAGTCCCCGGACACGCACCTCTGGAAACACCATATATTTT. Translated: CASSPRTRTSGNTIYF.